This TCR beta chain was sequenced for a study of Ad26.COV2.S vaccination and SARS-CoV-2 variants. Study-wide findings and caveats: Reportedly, after vaccination the spike-specific CD8+ and CD4+ T cell responses displayed substantial breadth.

Germline CDR1 is SEHNR and CDR2 is FQNEAQ (reference sequence). The CDR3 is made up of 17 amino acids. The V gene lost 4 bases and the J gene lost 0 bases, with 18 bases spanning the gap. Stated treatment: about 20 received Ad26.COV2.S at low or high dose, single or two shots; roughly five received placebo; per-sample allocation not given. The samples were gathered on day 63 after the first injection of vaccine or placebo. Sequenced by immunoSEQ multiplex PCR; TCRdb stores in-frame clones only, minus some. The repertoire consists of about 350,000 clones, with less than 90% occurring once and the leading ten covering around 10%. A note on this clone: Its antigen is as yet unknown.

The starting material was peripheral blood, obtained in a trial of Ad26.COV2.S vaccine versus placebo. The chain couples TRBV7-9 to TRBJ1-1; D gene uncertain. The TCR sequence derives from a person between 18 and 65 years old who received the Ad26.COV2.S COVID-19 vaccine or a placebo. CDR3 residues: CASSSPYASDMNTEAFF. CDR3 coding DNA: TGTGCCAGCAGCTCCCCCTACGCATCTGATATGAACACTGAAGCTTTCTTT.